One sample yielded the 21 T cell receptor beta chains listed below, sequenced in a study of brain T cells in children with intractable seizures. Clones were sequenced by immunoSEQ multiplex PCR, and TCRdb holds only the in-frame ones, with some missing. This sample carries under 150,000 clones, 90% to 95% of them seen once, and the ten largest clones take 3.5% to 4%. Here the sequenced sample was peripheral blood, taken at surgery. These receptors all come from a boy younger than two with hemimegalencephaly and intractable seizures.

V gene TRBV7-3 combines with J gene TRBJ2-7, with a tentative D call TRBD2 (5 bases). Trimming took 6 bases from V and 3 from J, leaving 27 bases between them. The V gene's germline CDR1 is SGHTA and CDR2 FQGTGA. This CDR3 is 18 amino acids long. CDR3 coding DNA: TGTGCCAGCAGTCCCCCGGGTGATGAGCGGCCCGGGATCTACGAGCAGTACTTC. The encoded protein is CASSPPGDERPGIYEQYF.

The chain joins TRBV24-1 to TRBJ1-5; no clear D. The CDR3 is made up of 15 amino acids. Trimming stripped 0 bases from V and 2 bases from J, with 7 bases between. Germline CDR1 and CDR2: KGHDR and SFDVKD. Written as DNA, the CDR3 is TGTGCCACCAGTGATTTGGGGGATGGCAATCAGCCCCAGCATTTT. It translates to CATSDLGDGNQPQHF.

This clone appeared a few times. This chain joins TRBV7-8 and TRBJ1-5; no firm D call. Germline CDR1 SGHVS, CDR2 FQNEAQ. With 2 bases removed from V and 5 bases from J, the gap between germline ends came to 13 bases. This CDR3 is built from 15 residues. The CDR3 DNA reads as TGTGCCAGCAGCTTACACGGGTTACCGGATCAGCCCCAGCATTTT. Its protein product is CASSLHGLPDQPQHF.

Only one count was recorded for this clone. The chain is built from TRBV5-4 and TRBJ2-3; no firm D call. CDR1 and CDR2 (germline): SGHNT, YYREEE (reference sequence). Trimming removed 2 bases from V and 1 base from J, with 5 bases in between. CDR3 length equals 13 residues. The chain's CDR3 is CASSLRGTDTQYF. The CDR3 DNA reads TGTGCCAGCAGCTTACGGGGCACAGATACGCAGTATTTT.

The J gene is TRBJ2-2, the V gene TRBV5-4; 7 nucleotides agree with TRBD1. CDR1 is SGHNT, CDR2 YYREEE, per germline (reference sequence). CDR3 length: 16 residues. Losses at the gene ends were 0 bases for V and 5 bases for J; bases not matched to a gene: 7. In nucleotides, the CDR3 is TGTGCCAGCAGCTTGGGAGGGGGCGGTTGGACCGGGGAGCTGTTTTTT. This sequence encodes CASSLGGGGWTGELFF.

This chain connects TRBV27 to TRBJ2-3; D not resolved. Germline assignment: CDR1 MNHEY and CDR2 SMNVEV (reference sequence). The V end lost 3 bases, the J end lost 7 bases, and 11 bases lay between the germline ends. The CDR3 covers 13 residues. The DNA for the CDR3 is TGTGCCAGCAGTTTTTCTAGGTTGCATACGCAGTATTTT. Protein sequence: CASSFSRLHTQYF.

This chain joins TRBV28 and TRBJ2-2; 10 nucleotides agree with TRBD1. Germline V gene data show CDR1 as MDHEN and CDR2 as SYDVKM. Trimming removed 1 base from V and 9 bases from J; junction bases left unmatched: 8. The CDR3 sequence is 16 residues long. CDR3 protein: CASSLYGGTGAWELFF. The CDR3 DNA reads TGTGCCAGCAGTTTATACGGGGGGACAGGGGCGTGGGAGCTGTTTTTT.

This chain links TRBV5-4 with TRBJ2-3; TRBD2 agrees at 14 bases. This CDR3 has 16 amino acids. Trimming at V came to 5 bases and at J to 2 bases, leaving 4 bases not matched to a gene. Germline CDR1 is SGHNT and CDR2 is YYREEE (reference sequence). CDR3 loop: CASSWGLAGVTDTQYF. CDR3 DNA sequence: TGTGCCAGCAGTTGGGGACTAGCGGGAGTCACAGATACGCAGTATTTT.

The chain links TRBV30 to TRBJ2-3; TRBD2 might be the D (6 bases). V was cut by 1 base and J by 0 bases, with 8 bases left in between. The CDR3 sequence is 14 residues long. Germline V lookup: CDR1 GTSNPN, CDR2 SVGIG (reference sequence). Written as DNA, the CDR3 is TGTGCCTGGAGTGACGGGACTAGCACAGATACGCAGTATTTT. Amino acids: CAWSDGTSTDTQYF.

This clone was detected only once. This chain links TRBV12-3 or TRBV12-4 with TRBJ2-7; D is tentatively TRBD1 or TRBD2 (5 bases each). Trimming removed 6 bases from V and 3 bases from J, with 12 bases in between. The CDR3 loop spans 13 amino acids. The DNA of the CDR3 is TGTGCCAGCAGCTGGGACCCTCGCTACGAGCAGTACTTC. Translated, it gives CASSWDPRYEQYF.

Concerning this clone itself: One end of the junction is discordant with germline, which a read error may explain. The chain couples TRBV5-4 to TRBJ2-3; 9 positions match TRBD2. This CDR3 contains 13 residues. The V gene's germline CDR1 is SGHNT and CDR2 YYREEE (reference sequence). CDR3 protein: CASNSGSTDTQYF. CDR3 DNA sequence: TGTGCCAGCAATAGCGGGAGCACGGATACGCAGTATTTT. The whole variable domain, filled in from reference TRBV5-4 and TRBJ2-3, reads ETGVTQSPTHLIKTRGQQVTLRCSSQSGHNTVSWYQQALGQGPQFIFQYYREEENGRGNFPPRFSGLQFPNYSSELNVNALELDDSALYLCASNSGSTDTQYFGPGTRLTVL.

The CDR3 loop reads CASSFDPGQRTNEKLFF. In DNA form, the CDR3 reads TGTGCCAGCAGCTTTGACCCAGGGCAACGCACTAATGAAAAACTGTTTTTT. The chain links TRBV7-8 to TRBJ1-4; a weak D match, TRBD1 (5 bases). CDR1 SGHVS and CDR2 FQNEAQ come from the germline V gene. Between the trimmed V and J ends, which lost 3 bases and 2 bases, there was a span of 16 bases. The CDR3 sequence is 17 residues long.

The chain employs TRBV5-5 and TRBJ2-7; TRBD2 matches at 8 bases. In germline, CDR1 is SGHKS, CDR2 YYEKEE (reference sequence). V was clipped by 3 bases and J by 0 bases; unmatched bases: 11. CDR3 length: 17 residues. CDR3 residues: CASSWVKRGKNSYEQYF. The CDR3 nucleotides read TGTGCCAGCAGCTGGGTTAAGCGGGGGAAAAACTCCTACGAGCAGTACTTC.

V gene TRBV4-1 combines with J gene TRBJ1-1, with TRBD1 matching 9 bases. The junction had 4 bases not matched to a gene; V was cut back by 0 bases and J by 5 bases. Germline CDR1 is MGHRA and CDR2 is YSYEKL. The CDR3 spans 15 residues. In DNA form, the CDR3 reads TGCGCCAGCAGCCAAGATGGGGACAGGGCAACTGAAGCTTTCTTT. Its translation is CASSQDGDRATEAFF.

This clone was recorded only once. The gene calls are TRBV3-1 (or the pseudogene TRBV3-2) and TRBJ1-2; D ambiguous. V lost 1 base and J lost 6, with 12 bases in between. The CDR3 runs 14 residues. CDR1 and CDR2 (germline): LGHDT, YNNKEL (reference sequence). CDR3 bases: TGTGCCAGCAGCCAAGTAGGAGGCAAGGATGGCTACACCTTC. Residues: CASSQVGGKDGYTF.

Details on this clone: At one boundary the junction diverges from the germline segment, which might be a read error. The chain joins TRBV9 to TRBJ2-1; D is perhaps TRBD2 (6 bases). Germline CDR1 and CDR2: SGDLS and YYNGEE. The CDR3 is made up of 12 amino acids. The CDR3 coding sequence is TGTGCCAGCAGCGTAGTTCGGGAGAATCAGCTCTTC. It yields the protein CASSVVRENQLF.

The J gene is TRBJ2-1, the V gene TRBV6-5, with D possibly TRBD2 on 5 matching bases. The CDR3 length is 15 residues. Looked up from germline, CDR1 is MNHEY and CDR2 is SVGAGI. Trimming left V 5 bases short and J 4 bases short, with 15 bases between. CDR3 nucleotide sequence: TGTGCCAGCAGTCCCTCCCCGAGGACTTACAATGAGCAGTTCTTC. As protein: CASSPSPRTYNEQFF.

The genes are TRBV7-3 and TRBJ2-7, with 9 bases fitting TRBD1. The V gene's germline CDR1 is SGHTA and CDR2 FQGTGA. V lost 6 bases to trimming and J lost 2 bases; unmatched junction nucleotides: 2. The CDR3 has 13 amino acids. CDR3 sequence: CASRGQGTYEQYF. As DNA, the CDR3 is TGTGCCAGCAGGGGACAGGGAACCTACGAGCAGTACTTC. The full variable domain, its missing parts supplied by reference TRBV7-3 and TRBJ2-7, is GAGVSQTPSNKVTEKGKYVELRCDPISGHTALYWYRQSLGQGPEFLIYFQGTGAADDSGLPNDRFFAVRPEGSVSTLKIQRTERGDSAVYLCASRGQGTYEQYFGPGTRLTVT.

The V gene is TRBV13, the J gene TRBJ2-3; maybe TRBD2 (6 bases). CDR1 and CDR2 from the germline V gene are PRHDT and FYEKMQ (reference sequence). Trimming removed 5 bases at V and 4 bases at J, with 16 bases between. There are 15 residues in the CDR3. This chain's CDR3 is CASSRRRAEADTQYF. The CDR3 bases are TGTGCCAGCAGCAGAAGGAGGGCCGAAGCAGATACGCAGTATTTT. Looking up the rest from reference TRBV13 and TRBJ2-3 gives the full variable domain: AAGVIQSPRHLIKEKRETATLKCYPIPRHDTVYWYQQGPGQDPQFLISFYEKMQSDKGSIPDRFSAQQFSDYHSELNMSSLELGDSALYFCASSRRRAEADTQYFGPGTRLTVL.

The rearrangement links TRBV27 to TRBJ2-1; D gene uncertain. Germline CDR1 is MNHEY and CDR2 is SMNVEV (reference sequence). The length of the CDR3 is 12 residues. V was pared by 5 bases and J by 4 bases, with 6 bases between. The CDR3 sequence is CASSGRYNEQFF. CDR3 sequence (DNA): TGTGCCAGCAGTGGCCGATACAATGAGCAGTTCTTC.

J is TRBJ1-3 and V is TRBV11-2; D possibly corresponds to TRBD1 (6 bases). Trimming pared 4 bases from V and 0 bases from J, leaving 10 bases between. This CDR3 region has 15 residues. Germline CDR1 reads SGHAT; CDR2 reads FQNNGV. CDR3 sequence reads: CASSSRTASGNTIYF. CDR3 sequence (DNA): TGTGCCAGCAGCTCGAGGACAGCCTCTGGAAACACCATATATTTT.